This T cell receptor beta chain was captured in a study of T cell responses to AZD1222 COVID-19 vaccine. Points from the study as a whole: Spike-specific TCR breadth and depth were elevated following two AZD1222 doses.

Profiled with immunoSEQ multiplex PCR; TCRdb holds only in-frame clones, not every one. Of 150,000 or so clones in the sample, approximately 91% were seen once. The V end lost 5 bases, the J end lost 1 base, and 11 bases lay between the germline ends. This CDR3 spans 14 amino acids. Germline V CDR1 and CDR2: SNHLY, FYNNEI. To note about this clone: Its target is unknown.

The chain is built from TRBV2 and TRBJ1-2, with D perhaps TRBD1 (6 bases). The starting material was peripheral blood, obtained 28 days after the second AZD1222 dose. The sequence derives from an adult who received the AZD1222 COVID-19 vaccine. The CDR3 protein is CASSLSGVNYGYTF. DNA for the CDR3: TGTGCCAGCAGTCTATCAGGGGTTAACTATGGCTACACCTTC.